Each of the 17 T cell receptor beta chains below was sequenced from the same sample in a study of PD-1 blockade in classical Hodgkin lymphoma (dated by TCRdb to the early 2020s). In light of the paper, this sample's time point label describes: cycle 2 day 1 (C2D1) of nivolumab. Relapse after autologous stem cell transplantation had occurred in all trial patients, and cohorts A, B and C were distinguished by prior brentuximab vedotin exposure. Library preparation used the immunoSEQ multiplex PCR assay. Entries here come from immuneACCESS through TCRdb and include only in-frame sequences with V and J called. Some clones fail to appear in such tables; in the studies checked, an unresolved V gene covers under half of the shortfall, and the cause of the remainder is unknown. Present in this sample are about 86,000 clones, roughly 87% of which were seen just once. The ten largest clones add up to about 10% of the sample.

This sample comprised peripheral blood mononuclear cells (PBMCs), obtained before the second cycle of nivolumab. The receptors originated from a human donor with classical Hodgkin lymphoma.

This rearrangement joins TRBV7-6 to TRBJ2-7; a weak D match, TRBD2 (6 bases). V lost 1 base and J 1 base, leaving 14 bases between the germline ends. Germline V gene lookup returns CDR1 SGHVS and CDR2 FNYEAQ. This CDR3 is built from 16 residues. CDR3 protein: CASSLEGTGGSYEQYF. The CDR3 DNA reads TGTGCCAGCAGCTTAGAAGGGACTGGAGGATCCTACGAGCAGTACTTC.

This clone came up once. The chain recombines TRBV6-1 with TRBJ2-7, with 10 bases aligning to TRBD2. V dropped 1 base and J dropped 4; count of bases not matched to a gene: 4. CDR1 is MNHNS, CDR2 SASEGT, per germline. CDR3 length equals 15 residues. The CDR3 sequence: CASSEGLAGEYEQYF. The CDR3 DNA is TGTGCCAGCAGTGAAGGGCTAGCGGGAGAATACGAGCAGTACTTC.

The chain recombines TRBV9 with TRBJ2-7, with 8 bases matching TRBD2. The CDR3 is made up of 15 amino acids. V trimming: 4 bases; J trimming: 5 bases; junction bases outside the gene matches: 11. Germline V CDR1 and CDR2: SGDLS, YYNGEE. The CDR3 sequence: CASSPRLATRDEQYF. CDR3 coding DNA: TGTGCCAGCAGCCCCCGACTAGCGACCCGGGACGAGCAGTACTTC.

This clone was counted a single time. This chain uses TRBV19 with TRBJ1-5; tentative D call: TRBD1 (5 bases). There are 14 residues in the CDR3. CDR1 and CDR2 (germline): LNHDA, SQIVND (reference sequence). V shed 3 bases and J shed 5 bases, with 11 bases lying between them. The CDR3 DNA reads TGTGCCAGTAGTATGTCCAGGGACCATCAGCCCCAGCATTTT. It specifies CASSMSRDHQPQHF. Supplemented by reference TRBV19 and TRBJ1-5, the full variable domain reads DGGITQSPKYLFRKEGQNVTLSCEQNLNHDAMYWYRQDPGQGLRLIYYSQIVNDFQKGDIAEGYSVSREKKESFPLTVTSAQKNPTAFYLCASSMSRDHQPQHFGDGTRLSIL.

The chain joins TRBV19 to TRBJ2-1; 7 nucleotides agree with TRBD2. The V segment lost 7 bases and the J segment 7 bases; nucleotides outside the gene matches: 10. CDR1 LNHDA and CDR2 SQIVND come from the germline V gene (reference sequence). CDR3 length: 14 residues. The CDR3 bases are TGTGCCAGTACCACGACTGGTAGCGGGAATGAGCAGTTCTTC. Translation: CASTTTGSGNEQFF.

The rearrangement uses TRBV6-1 and TRBJ2-7; 10 nucleotides agree with TRBD1. After removal of 6 bases from V and 4 bases from J, the junction contained 9 bases not matched to a gene. Germline lookup yields CDR1 MNHNS and CDR2 SASEGT. The CDR3 is 15 residues long. CDR3 sequence: CASRKGQGEVYEQYF. In DNA form, the CDR3 reads TGTGCCAGCAGAAAAGGACAGGGGGAGGTTTACGAGCAGTACTTC.

The V and J genes are TRBV28 and TRBJ2-6; no clear D gene. Deletions cut 2 bases from V and 1 base from J, with 9 bases between. CDR1 is MDHEN and CDR2 is SYDVKM in the germline V gene. The CDR3 extends over 16 amino acids. The chain's CDR3 is CASSLDTESGANVLTF. DNA of the CDR3: TGTGCCAGCAGTTTAGACACCGAATCTGGGGCCAACGTCCTGACTTTC.

The V and J genes are TRBV4-2 and TRBJ2-7; 11 positions agree with TRBD2. Germline lookup yields CDR1 LGHNA and CDR2 YNFKEQ. J gave up 4 bases and V 2 bases, and 4 bases lay outside the gene matches. The CDR3 has 15 residues. DNA of the CDR3: TGTGCCAGCAGCCAATTGGGACTAGCGGATTACGAGCAGTACTTC. This gives the protein CASSQLGLADYEQYF.

CDR3 region: CASSLGFYYGYTF. CDR3 sequence (DNA): TGTGCCAGCAGCTTAGGATTCTACTATGGCTACACCTTC. V gene TRBV11-2 combines with J gene TRBJ1-2; D is uncertain. This CDR3 is 13 amino acids long. Germline V CDR1 and CDR2: SGHAT, FQNNGV. Trimming took off 1 base at V and 3 bases at J, with 6 bases between the two ends. Together with reference TRBV11-2 and TRBJ1-2, the CDR3 gives the full variable domain: EAGVAQSPRYKIIEKRQSVAFWCNPISGHATLYWYQQILGQGPKLLIQFQNNGVVDDSQLPKDRFSAERLKGVDSTLKIQPAKLEDSAVYLCASSLGFYYGYTFGSGTRLTVV.

The chain carries TRBV19 and TRBJ1-3; maybe TRBD1 (5 bases). The V and J ends lost 5 bases and 0 bases respectively, with 14 bases between them. The CDR3 is made up of 16 amino acids. Germline V gene sequence: CDR1 LNHDA, CDR2 SQIVND (reference sequence). CDR3 nucleotide sequence: TGTGCCAGTAGTTTCCCCGGGACTGTCTCTGGAAACACCATATATTTT. Translation: CASSFPGTVSGNTIYF.

The chain employs TRBV4-1 and TRBJ1-4; D may be TRBD1 (6 bases). Germline-derived CDR1 and CDR2 are MGHRA and YSYEKL. Trimming stripped 1 base from V and 7 bases from J, with 13 bases between. This CDR3 has 15 amino acids. The CDR3 here is CASSQGEGGSEKLFF. Written as DNA, the CDR3 is TGCGCCAGCAGCCAAGGGGAGGGGGGGAGTGAAAAACTGTTTTTT.

The rearrangement links TRBV14 to TRBJ2-7, with a weak D call TRBD2 (5 bases). V was pared by 6 bases and J by 5 bases, with 26 bases between. CDR3 size: 17 residues. Germline V gene data show CDR1 as SGHDN and CDR2 as FVKESK. In DNA, the CDR3 is TGTGCCAGCAGTCGCACCCCCACCTGGCGAGGGTTTGACGAGCAGTACTTC. Protein sequence: CASSRTPTWRGFDEQYF.

The chain couples TRBV29-1 to TRBJ2-3; a possible D gene is TRBD2 (6 bases). This CDR3 is 14 amino acids long. Trimming left V 4 bases short and J 2 bases short, with 13 bases between. Germline V gene sequence: CDR1 SQVTM, CDR2 ANQGSEA. The CDR3 protein is CSVAGERSTDTQYF. The CDR3 coding sequence is TGCAGCGTTGCGGGGGAGCGTTCCACAGATACGCAGTATTTT.

The chain joins TRBV6-6 to TRBJ2-7; TRBD1 matches at 10 bases. Germline CDR1 and CDR2: MNHNY and SVGAGI (reference sequence). This CDR3 region has 16 residues. J was trimmed by 3 bases and V by 6 bases; bases with no gene match: 11. In nucleotides, the CDR3 is TGTGCCAGCAGGTCGGGTGCGGGACAGGGGATCTACGAGCAGTACTTC. Translation gives CASRSGAGQGIYEQYF.

This chain links TRBV18 with TRBJ2-2; a possible D gene is TRBD1 (6 bases). CDR3 size: 16 residues. Germline V CDR1 and CDR2: KGHSH, LQKENI. V lost 2 bases and J 0 bases, leaving 10 bases between the germline ends. The CDR3 here is CASSPNRVPNTGELFF. CDR3 in DNA: TGTGCCAGCTCACCAAACAGGGTACCGAACACCGGGGAGCTGTTTTTT.

V gene TRBV6-1 combines with J gene TRBJ1-1, with D possibly being TRBD1 (5 bases). Per the germline V gene, CDR1 is MNHNS and CDR2 is SASEGT. Between the trimmed V and J ends, which lost 6 bases and 8 bases, there was a span of 16 bases. The CDR3 is 13 amino acids. Here the CDR3 DNA reads TGTGCCAGCAGCTCCTGGGGTGGGACCGAAGCTTTCTTT. This encodes CASSSWGGTEAFF.

The chain employs TRBV27 and TRBJ2-3; a weak D match, TRBD1 (5 bases). V was trimmed by 5 bases and J by 1 base, leaving 7 bases between them. CDR1 and CDR2 (germline): MNHEY, SMNVEV (reference sequence). The length of the CDR3 is 13 residues. CDR3 sequence: CASSRGGTDTQYF. The CDR3 coding sequence is TGTGCCAGCAGTAGGGGTGGCACAGATACGCAGTATTTT.